These 9 T cell receptor beta chains were all obtained from the same sample, sequenced in a study of PD-1 blockade in classical Hodgkin lymphoma. The sample's time point: cycle 4 day 1 (C4D1), after 6 weeks of nivolumab. Every single patient, without exception, relapsed after autologous stem cell transplantation, and brentuximab vedotin exposure varied. Assay used: immunoSEQ multiplex PCR; TCRdb lists only in-frame clones, some missing. The sample has approximately 96,000 clones, roughly 91% seen once. The specimen comprised peripheral blood mononuclear cells (PBMCs), sampled before the fourth cycle of nivolumab. Receptors were obtained from a human donor with classical Hodgkin lymphoma.

V gene TRBV6-1 combines with J gene TRBJ2-7; 8 nucleotides agree with TRBD1. J gave up 4 bases and V 2 bases, and 13 bases lay outside the gene matches. Per germline, CDR1 MNHNS and CDR2 SASEGT. The CDR3 is made up of 17 amino acids. The CDR3 region is CASSEPSQGASGYEQYF. CDR3 DNA sequence: TGTGCCAGCAGTGAACCTTCCCAGGGGGCGAGTGGGTACGAGCAGTACTTC.

CDR3 loop: CAWSPPWAGPNTEAFF. In nucleotides, the CDR3 is TGTGCCTGGAGTCCACCCTGGGCCGGGCCGAACACTGAAGCTTTCTTT. V and J are TRBV30 and TRBJ1-1; D is ambiguous. The length of the CDR3 is 16 residues. The V end was cut by 2 bases, the J end by 1 base, with 17 bases between. Germline CDR1 and CDR2: GTSNPN and SVGIG (reference sequence).

DNA of the CDR3: TGCAGCGACCAGACAGGGTTCGATGAGCAGTTCTTC. It is translated as CSDQTGFDEQFF. V gene TRBV29-1 combines with J gene TRBJ2-1; TRBD1 matches at 7 bases. The V segment lost 7 bases and the J segment 8 bases; nucleotides outside the gene matches: 8. The CDR3 covers 12 residues. The V gene's germline CDR1 is SQVTM and CDR2 ANQGSEA.

CDR3 sequence (DNA): TGTGCCAGTTCGAGCGGGAGTTGGCTGTACGAGCAGTACTTC. Translating it yields CASSSGSWLYEQYF. The V call is TRBV19, the J call TRBJ2-7, with 8 bases lining up with TRBD2. The CDR3 loop spans 14 amino acids. Per germline, CDR1 LNHDA and CDR2 SQIVND (reference sequence). The ends lost 8 bases at V and 4 bases at J; junction bases unmatched: 10.

The genes are TRBV15 and TRBJ1-3, with D unclear. Trimming took off 0 bases at V and 1 base at J, with 7 bases between the two ends. CDR1 and CDR2 from the germline V gene are LNHNV and YYDKDF (reference sequence). The CDR3 contains 15 residues. The CDR3 reads CATSRDKFSGNTIYF. In DNA form, the CDR3 reads TGTGCCACCAGCAGAGATAAATTTTCTGGAAACACCATATATTTT.

The chain couples TRBV21-1 to TRBJ2-3; the table's D call of TRBD2 was not tested on the DNA. TRBV21-1 is labeled a pseudogene. This CDR3 contains 17 residues. The CDR3 here is CASSKGGTSGRGDTQYF. The CDR3 bases are TGTGCCAGCAGCAAAGGAGGCACTAGCGGGAGGGGAGATACGCAGTATTTT.

This clone was observed a handful of times. The CDR3 DNA follows: TGCGCCAGCAGCTTGGGGGGTTCGGGAGCGCCTCCAAGGGAGCAGTACTTC. It is translated as CASSLGGSGAPPREQYF. The V and J genes are TRBV5-1 and TRBJ2-7, with D possibly matching TRBD2 (6 bases). The CDR3 is made up of 17 amino acids. Germline values: CDR1 SGHRS, CDR2 YFSETQ. V was shortened by 0 bases and J by 7 bases, with 23 bases between the two germline ends.

The V call is TRBV10-3, the J call TRBJ2-1; D might be TRBD2 (6 bases). The CDR3 is 17 residues long. In germline, CDR1 is ENHRY, CDR2 SYGVKD. Trimming cost V 2 bases and J 8 bases, with 22 bases left between them. The CDR3 nucleotides read TGTGCCATCAGTGAGCCCACGGCGGGACTTGGTAGGGATGAGCAGTTCTTC. It is translated as CAISEPTAGLGRDEQFF.

The chain has TRBV6-6 and TRBJ2-5; 8 nucleotides line up with TRBD1. The trim removed 6 bases at V and 4 bases at J, leaving 10 bases unmatched. Germline V lookup: CDR1 MNHNY, CDR2 SVGAGI (reference sequence). The CDR3 length is 15 residues. In DNA form, the CDR3 reads TGTGCCAGCAGCACCGGGGACAGGCGTGTAGAGACCCAGTACTTC. Its protein is CASSTGDRRVETQYF.